The following is a T cell receptor (beta chain) sequence with its context. Its specificity is not known. Mismatch with germline at one junction end may stem from a read error. Patients had received no treatment of any kind before thyroid surgery. This sample was taken from a study of metastatic and nonmetastatic thyroid tumors. Whole-study findings and limits: According to reports, the diversity of TCR beta was significantly higher in malignant thyroid tumors than in benign nodules, and this held in both blood and tumor samples.

How the authors handled the data: The authors used CDR3 differences across clinicopathological groups to build a distant-metastasis classifier for papillary thyroid cancer. TCRdb called clones again from the PCR reads with MiXCR. TCRdb's processing, not the study's, gives the V and J calls here. The sample consists of tens of thousands of clones, under 25% of them appearing once. The sequenced sample consisted of blood. This sequence originates from a female donor with papillary thyroid cancer or a benign thyroid nodule (not recorded which). Some clones in this sample may be carry-over from other donors' samples.

This CDR3 reads CSARTGRGSNTESFF. Written as DNA, the CDR3 is TGCAGTGCTAGGACGGGGAGAGGGAGCAACACTGAATCTTTCTTT. The gene calls are TRBV20-1 and TRBJ1-1; D gene ambiguous. Per the germline V gene, CDR1 is DFQATT and CDR2 is SNEGSKA (reference sequence). The CDR3 contains 15 residues.